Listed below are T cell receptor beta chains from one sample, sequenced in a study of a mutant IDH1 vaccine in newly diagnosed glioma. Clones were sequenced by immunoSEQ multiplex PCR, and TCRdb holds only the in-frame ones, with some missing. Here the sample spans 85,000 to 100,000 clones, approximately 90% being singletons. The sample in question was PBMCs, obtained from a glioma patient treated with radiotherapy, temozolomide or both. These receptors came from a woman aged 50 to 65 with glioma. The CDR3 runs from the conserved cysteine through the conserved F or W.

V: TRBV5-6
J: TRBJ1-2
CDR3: CASSSTVIYGYTF

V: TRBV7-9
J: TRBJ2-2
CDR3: CASRIGLAGSYTGELFF

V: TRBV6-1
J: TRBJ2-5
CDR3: CASSEGTGEETQYF

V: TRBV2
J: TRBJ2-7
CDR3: CASSSGTTYEQYF

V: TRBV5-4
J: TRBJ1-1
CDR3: CASSLGTGGQNTEAFF

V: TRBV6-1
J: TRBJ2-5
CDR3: CASSEAGSGRWNVETQYF

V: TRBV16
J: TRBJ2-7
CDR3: CASSRPGLNYEQYF

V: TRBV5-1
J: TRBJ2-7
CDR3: CASSLVPSGSSYEQYF

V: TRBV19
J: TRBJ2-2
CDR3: CASDPGQGAPGELFF

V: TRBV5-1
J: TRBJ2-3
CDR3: CASSLGGGRAGDTQYF

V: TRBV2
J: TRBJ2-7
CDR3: CASSMEEGSYEQYF

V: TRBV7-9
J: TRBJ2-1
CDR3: CASSLQGWQQFF

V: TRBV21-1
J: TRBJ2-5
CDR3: CASSPQRTEETQYF

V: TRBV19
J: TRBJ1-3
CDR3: CASSDQHGGAGNTIYF

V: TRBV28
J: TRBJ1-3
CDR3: CASSRAGNTIYF

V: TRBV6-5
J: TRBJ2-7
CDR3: CASSHRDGSSYEQYF

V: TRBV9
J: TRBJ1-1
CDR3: CASSGVYAEAFF

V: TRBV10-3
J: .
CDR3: CAISERAPSYEQYF

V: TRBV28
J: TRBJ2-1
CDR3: CASSTTSGIYNEQFF

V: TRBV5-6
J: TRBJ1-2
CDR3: CASSWDRGHYGYTF

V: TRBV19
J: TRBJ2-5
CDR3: CAPRGPREDQETQYF

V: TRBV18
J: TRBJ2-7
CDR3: CASSLGGREQYF

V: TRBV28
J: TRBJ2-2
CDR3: CASSTGTSVTGELFF

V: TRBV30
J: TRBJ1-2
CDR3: CAWSVGGYGYTF

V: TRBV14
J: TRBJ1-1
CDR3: CASSLQGNTEAFF